Presented here are 21 T cell receptor beta chains from one specimen sequenced in a study of Ad26.COV2.S vaccination and SARS-CoV-2 variants. Specified treatment: some 20 received Ad26.COV2.S at low or high dose, single or two shots; roughly five received placebo; per-sample allocation not given. Sampling took place 63 days after the first vaccine or placebo injection. Sequencing used immunoSEQ multiplex PCR; TCRdb keeps in-frame clones, though not all of them. Among about 480,000 clones listed, around nine tenths were seen once. Specimen: peripheral blood, collected in a trial of Ad26.COV2.S vaccine versus placebo. These receptors all stem from a person aged 18-60 years who received the Ad26.COV2.S COVID-19 vaccine or a placebo.

This chain joins TRBV18 and TRBJ1-2; 8 nucleotides align to TRBD1. J lost 8 bases, V lost 3 bases, and 11 bases had no gene match. This CDR3 region has 15 residues. In germline, CDR1 is KGHSH, CDR2 LQKENI. CDR3 loop: CASSPSLGQGVGYTF. CDR3 nucleotide sequence: TGTGCCAGCTCACCGTCTTTAGGACAGGGCGTCGGCTACACCTTC.

The chain is built from TRBV14 and TRBJ1-1; D remains unclear. CDR3 length: 15 amino acids. CDR1 is SGHDN and CDR2 is FVKESK in the germline V gene. Between the trimmed V and J ends, which lost 0 bases and 7 bases, there was a span of 15 bases. CDR3 sequence reads: CASSQDGTAGYEAFF. CDR3 bases: TGTGCCAGCAGCCAAGATGGTACGGCTGGCTATGAAGCTTTCTTT.

The chain recombines TRBV19 with TRBJ1-1; the D is unclear. V was pared by 6 bases and J by 0 bases, with 11 bases between. This CDR3 has 14 amino acids. Germline CDR1 LNHDA, CDR2 SQIVND (reference sequence). As DNA, the CDR3 is TGTGCCAGTAGCACACAGATCATGAACACTGAAGCTTTCTTT. This sequence encodes CASSTQIMNTEAFF.

This sequence joins TRBV5-4 and TRBJ2-7, with 16 bases fitting TRBD2. The germline V gene encodes CDR1 SGHNT and CDR2 YYREEE (reference sequence). The CDR3 has 16 amino acids. V gave up 3 bases and J gave up 3 bases; unmatched junction bases: 3. The CDR3 sequence: CASSSGLAGGDYEQYF. CDR3 bases: TGTGCCAGCAGCTCGGGACTAGCGGGAGGGGACTACGAGCAGTACTTC.

In DNA form, the CDR3 reads TGTGCCAGTAGTGCGCCGGACAGGATAACAGATACGCAGTATTTT. Translated: CASSAPDRITDTQYF. V and J are TRBV19 and TRBJ2-3; 7 nucleotides line up with TRBD1. Germline CDR1 and CDR2: LNHDA and SQIVND (reference sequence). Trimming took 5 bases from V and 3 from J; bases not matched to a gene: 8. There are 15 residues in the CDR3.

The chain employs TRBV7-3 and TRBJ1-1; 12 bases fit TRBD1. After removal of 1 base from V and 6 bases from J, the junction contained 3 bases not matched to a gene. Germline CDR1 is SGHTA and CDR2 is FQGTGA. The CDR3 has 15 residues. The CDR3 is CASSLKGQGAAEAFF. DNA of the CDR3: TGTGCCAGCAGCTTAAAGGGACAGGGGGCCGCTGAAGCTTTCTTT.

This chain uses TRBV30 with TRBJ2-2; D remains unclear. With 0 bases removed from V and 1 base from J, the gap between germline ends came to 12 bases. CDR1 and CDR2 from the germline V gene are GTSNPN and SVGIG (reference sequence). The CDR3 runs to 16 residues. CDR3 loop: CAWSVGSSQNTGELFF. CDR3 coding DNA: TGTGCCTGGAGTGTCGGCAGTTCCCAGAACACCGGGGAGCTGTTTTTT.

V gene TRBV30 combines with J gene TRBJ2-7; TRBD2 agrees at 9 bases. The ends lost 0 bases at V and 1 base at J; junction bases unmatched: 4. The CDR3 spans 15 residues. Germline CDR1 is GTSNPN and CDR2 is SVGIG (reference sequence). The CDR3 loop is CAWSVRGRDSYEQYF. CDR3 in DNA: TGTGCCTGGAGTGTACGCGGGAGGGATTCCTACGAGCAGTACTTC.

As to this clone: Other nucleotide sequences from this sample produce the same CDR3. The chain joins TRBV29-1 to TRBJ2-7, with D tentatively TRBD1 (5 bases). Trimming took off 2 bases at V and 3 bases at J, with 5 bases between the two ends. The CDR3 totals 11 residues. The V gene's germline CDR1 is SQVTM and CDR2 ANQGSEA. The DNA of the CDR3 is TGCAGCGTTGAACAGGGCTACGAGCAGTACTTC. It specifies CSVEQGYEQYF.

The rearrangement links TRBV28 to TRBJ1-2; D gene ambiguous. Per germline, CDR1 MDHEN and CDR2 SYDVKM. V lost 3 bases and J 7 bases, leaving 9 bases between the germline ends. This CDR3 region has 12 residues. CDR3 region: CASSFGVTGYTF. In nucleotides, the CDR3 is TGTGCCAGCAGTTTTGGAGTAACTGGCTACACCTTC.

This chain joins TRBV19 and TRBJ1-4; D call uncertain. This CDR3 is built from 13 residues. Germline V lookup: CDR1 LNHDA, CDR2 SQIVND (reference sequence). Trimming cost V 6 bases and J 7 bases, with 12 bases left between them. CDR3 bases: TGTGCCAGTAGAGGGCATCCGAGTGAAAAACTGTTTTTT. Its translation is CASRGHPSEKLFF.

The V gene is TRBV28, the J gene TRBJ2-3; no clear D. The CDR3 sequence is 11 residues long. Germline CDR1 and CDR2: MDHEN and SYDVKM. V was pared by 8 bases and J by 4 bases, with 7 bases between. The CDR3 nucleotides are TGTGCCAGCCGTAAGGCAGATACGCAGTATTTT. This sequence encodes CASRKADTQYF.

The V gene is TRBV4-2, the J gene TRBJ1-5; 8 bases line up with TRBD1. This CDR3 contains 16 residues. After removal of 4 bases from V and 3 bases from J, the junction contained 8 bases not matched to a gene. The V gene's germline CDR1 is LGHNA and CDR2 YNFKEQ. This CDR3 is CASSPLQGAFNQPQHF. The DNA for the CDR3 is TGTGCCAGCAGCCCCCTGCAGGGGGCGTTCAATCAGCCCCAGCATTTT.

The chain employs TRBV20-1 and TRBJ2-2; D is unclear. The CDR3 covers 15 residues. CDR1 is DFQATT, CDR2 SNEGSKA, per germline (reference sequence). V was pared by 3 bases and J by 0 bases, with 11 bases between. CDR3 region: CSASLVRTNTGELFF. The CDR3 region has the DNA TGCAGTGCTAGTTTGGTCAGGACGAACACCGGGGAGCTGTTTTTT.

This clone was counted once. The rearrangement joins TRBV7-2 to TRBJ2-1; D is uncertain. Germline values: CDR1 SGHTA, CDR2 FQGNSA. The CDR3 runs 14 residues. The V end lost 0 bases, the J end lost 9 bases, and 12 bases lay between the germline ends. CDR3 sequence reads: CASSLAPAKGEQFF. CDR3 in DNA: TGTGCCAGCAGCTTAGCGCCTGCTAAGGGTGAGCAGTTCTTC.

This chain links TRBV7-8 with TRBJ2-7; D gene unclear. The ends were cut back, 0 bases at V and 2 bases at J, with 8 bases in the middle. The V gene's germline CDR1 is SGHVS and CDR2 FQNEAQ. This CDR3 is built from 14 residues. The chain's CDR3 is CASSLALTTYEQYF. The CDR3 coding sequence is TGTGCCAGCAGCTTAGCCCTTACCACCTACGAGCAGTACTTC. The full variable domain, its missing parts supplied by reference TRBV7-8 and TRBJ2-7, is GAGVSQSPRYKVAKRGQDVALRCDPISGHVSLFWYQQALGQGPEFLTYFQNEAQLDKSGLPSDRFFAERPEGSVSTLKIQRTQQEDSAVYLCASSLALTTYEQYFGPGTRLTVT.

This clone is a singleton in its sample. CDR3 region: CASTEGLAGRYEQYF. The CDR3 coding sequence is TGTGCCAGCACCGAAGGGCTAGCGGGCCGTTATGAGCAGTACTTC. This chain connects TRBV2 to TRBJ2-7, with 8 bases identical to TRBD2. This CDR3 region has 15 residues. V lost 7 bases and J lost 7; bases outside the gene matches: 15. The germline gives CDR1 SNHLY, CDR2 FYNNEI.

This clone was detected a few times. This rearrangement joins TRBV6-5 to TRBJ2-3; 9 bases agree with TRBD1. Germline trimming cut 4 bases from V and 7 bases from J; bases unmatched to any gene: 6. CDR3 length equals 14 residues. Looked up from germline, CDR1 is MNHEY and CDR2 is SVGAGI. CDR3 loop: CASSSGQGPYTQYF. Written as DNA, the CDR3 is TGTGCCAGCAGTTCGGGACAGGGACCTTATACGCAGTATTTT.

The rearrangement uses TRBV9 and TRBJ2-2; D perhaps matches TRBD2 (5 bases). Deletions cut 3 bases from V and 4 bases from J, with 13 bases between. The germline V gene encodes CDR1 SGDLS and CDR2 YYNGEE. The CDR3 is 15 amino acids. CDR3 DNA sequence: TGTGCCAGCAGCGCAGGAGGAGGTATCACCGGGGAGCTGTTTTTT. Translation gives CASSAGGGITGELFF.

The chain combines TRBV7-2 with TRBJ2-7, with TRBD2 as a possible D gene (7 bases). The CDR3 sequence is 13 residues long. Germline V gives CDR1 SGHTA, CDR2 FQGNSA. Trimming pared 2 bases from V and 6 bases from J, leaving 11 bases between. For the CDR3, the DNA is TGTGCCAGCAGCTTACATAGGGGGGGCGAGCAGTACTTC. It encodes CASSLHRGGEQYF.

The chain has TRBV29-1 and TRBJ1-2, with a weak D call TRBD1 (6 bases). The germline CDR1 and CDR2 sequences are SQVTM and ANQGSEA. Trimming took 2 bases from V and 4 from J, leaving 8 bases between them. This CDR3 is built from 12 residues. The CDR3 sequence is CSVEPDSYGYTF. The DNA for the CDR3 is TGCAGCGTTGAACCGGACAGCTATGGCTACACCTTC.